Listed below are T cell receptor beta chains from one sample, sequenced in a study of T cell changes during pregnancy in multiple sclerosis. Generated by immunoSEQ multiplex PCR, the TCRdb table keeps only in-frame clones and is missing some. The sample has about 61,000 clones; just under 90% are singletons. The starting material was peripheral blood, obtained in the first trimester of pregnancy. Receptor source: a female donor in good health, enrolled as a control in a pregnancy study. Each CDR3 is given without its conserved first and last residue. Each record gives: clone size, V gene, CDR3 protein. Clone size is shown for a subset of rows, as once, few, many or a class of expanded clone.

clone_size: -; v_call: TRBV27; cdr3_aa: ASHRGGNTEAF
clone_size: -; v_call: TRBV7-2; cdr3_aa: ASSQTPGGGYEQY
clone_size: -; v_call: TRBV4-3; cdr3_aa: ASSQDRTQSYEQY
clone_size: -; v_call: TRBV4-2; cdr3_aa: ASSQGRAGGLETQY
clone_size: -; v_call: TRBV19; cdr3_aa: ASSMMTANTEAF
clone_size: -; v_call: TRBV25-1; cdr3_aa: ASSDRGGENQPQH
clone_size: -; v_call: TRBV5-4; cdr3_aa: ASRSGLAPNSGANVLT
clone_size: -; v_call: TRBV11-2; cdr3_aa: ASSPDRGRLRNSPLH
clone_size: -; v_call: TRBV5-1; cdr3_aa: ASSLGGGGYNEQF
clone_size: -; v_call: TRBV6-5; cdr3_aa: ASSYSRGVEKLF
clone_size: -; v_call: TRBV23-1; cdr3_aa: ASSLGRAKGYT
clone_size: -; v_call: TRBV11-3; cdr3_aa: ASSLTGTTNTGELF
clone_size: -; v_call: TRBV5-4; cdr3_aa: ASSDTRLTDTQY
clone_size: once; v_call: TRBV30; cdr3_aa: AWVAGGPYEQY
clone_size: -; v_call: TRBV19; cdr3_aa: ASSIQGTNEKLF
clone_size: -; v_call: TRBV7-9; cdr3_aa: ASSVLAGSTDTQY
clone_size: -; v_call: TRBV2; cdr3_aa: ASRETGGFIYGYT
clone_size: -; v_call: TRBV10-2; cdr3_aa: ASEDSGRDTLEQY
clone_size: -; v_call: TRBV27; cdr3_aa: ASSLAPGVKNEQF
clone_size: -; v_call: TRBV6-4; cdr3_aa: ASSSDTAGANVLT
clone_size: once; v_call: TRBV30; cdr3_aa: AWRDRRINQPQH
clone_size: -; v_call: TRBV4-3; cdr3_aa: ASSQVKGAGELF
clone_size: -; v_call: TRBV27; cdr3_aa: ASSFWQLNSPLH
clone_size: -; v_call: TRBV10-3; cdr3_aa: AISTSSPGTTNTEAF
clone_size: -; v_call: TRBV10-1; cdr3_aa: ASTPRGTGAHEQY